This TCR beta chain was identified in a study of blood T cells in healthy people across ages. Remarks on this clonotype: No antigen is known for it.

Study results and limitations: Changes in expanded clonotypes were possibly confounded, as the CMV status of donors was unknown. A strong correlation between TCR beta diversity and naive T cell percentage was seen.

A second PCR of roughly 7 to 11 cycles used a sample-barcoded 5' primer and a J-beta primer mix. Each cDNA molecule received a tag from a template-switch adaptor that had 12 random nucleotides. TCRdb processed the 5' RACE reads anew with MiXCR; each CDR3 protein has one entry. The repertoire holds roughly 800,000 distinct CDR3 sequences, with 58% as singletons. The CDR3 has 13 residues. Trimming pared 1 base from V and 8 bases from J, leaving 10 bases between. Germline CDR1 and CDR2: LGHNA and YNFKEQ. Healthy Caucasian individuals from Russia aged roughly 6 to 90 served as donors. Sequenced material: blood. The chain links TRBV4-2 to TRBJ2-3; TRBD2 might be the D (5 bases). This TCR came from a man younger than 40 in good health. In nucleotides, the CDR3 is TGTGCCAGCAGCCAAGCTACTAGGGCTACGCAGTATTTT. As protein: CASSQATRATQYF.